The rows below give T cell receptor beta chains drawn from one sample of a study of CD4 and CD8 cells across lung adenocarcinoma regions. TCRdb re-called the PCR reads through MiXCR, storing one row per CDR3 protein. The table includes approximately 25,000 distinct CDR3 sequences, approximately 50% detected once. Sequencing was carried out using CD8+ T cells from the center of a lung tumor. The receptors were sampled from a male donor with lung adenocarcinoma. The CD4 and CD8 labels of this study may be unreliable. Both conserved end residues are part of each CDR3. A D gene is named only where the DNA matches it firmly. Only some rows state a clone size, as once, few, many or a class for expanded clones.

d_gene: TRBD1; abundance: .; j_gene: TRBJ1-1; v_gene: TRBV7-6; CDR3nt: TGTGCCAGCAGCCCTCAGGGGGTGAACACTGAAGCTTTCTTT; CDR3aa: CASSPQGVNTEAFF
d_gene: .; abundance: .; j_gene: TRBJ2-3; v_gene: TRBV9; CDR3nt: TGTGCCAGCAGCGTCACCTTTAGGCGCACAGATACGCAGTATTTT; CDR3aa: CASSVTFRRTDTQYF
d_gene: TRBD1; abundance: .; j_gene: TRBJ1-3; v_gene: TRBV12-3/TRBV12-4; CDR3nt: TGTGCCAGCAGTCCTTCAGGGGGCACGGGAAACACCATATATTTT; CDR3aa: CASSPSGGTGNTIYF
d_gene: TRBD1; abundance: few; j_gene: TRBJ2-7; v_gene: TRBV9; CDR3nt: TGTGCCAGCAGCGTAGAGTTCCAACTCATGACAGGGAGCTCCTACGAGCAGTACTTC; CDR3aa: CASSVEFQLMTGSSYEQYF
d_gene: TRBD2; abundance: .; j_gene: TRBJ2-7; v_gene: TRBV6-1; CDR3nt: TGTGCCAGCAGTGCCTGGACTAGCGGAGCCGAAGACACGCAGTACTTC; CDR3aa: CASSAWTSGAEDTQYF
d_gene: .; abundance: .; j_gene: TRBJ2-4; v_gene: TRBV27; CDR3nt: TGTGCCAGCAGTTCCGCGGTCCGGCGGGAAAACATTCAGTACTTC; CDR3aa: CASSSAVRRENIQYF
d_gene: .; abundance: few; j_gene: TRBJ1-2; v_gene: TRBV27; CDR3nt: TGTGCCAGCAGTTTTATCGGGGCTGAGTATGGCTACACCTTC; CDR3aa: CASSFIGAEYGYTF
d_gene: .; abundance: .; j_gene: TRBJ2-1; v_gene: TRBV28; CDR3nt: TGTGCCAGCGGACTTTTACAGGGGATGTGGCGGGAGAGCTCCTACAATGAGCAGTTCTTC; CDR3aa: CASGLLQGMWRESSYNEQFF
d_gene: .; abundance: .; j_gene: TRBJ2-4; v_gene: TRBV10-2; CDR3nt: TGCGGCAGCAGGGGGAGGTGGGCCAAAGACACTCAGTACTTC; CDR3aa: CGSRGRWAKDTQYF
d_gene: TRBD2; abundance: .; j_gene: TRBJ2-3; v_gene: TRBV4-2; CDR3nt: TGTGCCAGCAGCCAAGATCGCCCCGGACTAGCGGTAGGAGCCACAGAGACGCAGTACTTT; CDR3aa: CASSQDRPGLAVGATETQYF
d_gene: TRBD1; abundance: .; j_gene: TRBJ2-3; v_gene: TRBV5-1; CDR3nt: TGCGCCAGCAGCTTGGGGCAGGGGGACACAGATACGCAGTATTTT; CDR3aa: CASSLGQGDTDTQYF
d_gene: .; abundance: once; j_gene: TRBJ2-4; v_gene: TRBV6-1; CDR3nt: TGTGCCAGCAGTGAAGCGGGGATAGGGGCCGGGGACATTCAGTATTTC; CDR3aa: CASSEAGIGAGDIQYF
d_gene: .; abundance: medium-sized; j_gene: TRBJ2-1; v_gene: TRBV6-5; CDR3nt: TGTGCCAGCAGTTATAGTGCTTACAGGGTGTACAATGAGCAGTTCTTC; CDR3aa: CASSYSAYRVYNEQFF
d_gene: .; abundance: .; j_gene: TRBJ2-3; v_gene: TRBV14; CDR3nt: TGTGCCAGCAGCCAAGTTACAGGGCGGGCAGATACGCAGTATTTT; CDR3aa: CASSQVTGRADTQYF
d_gene: TRBD1; abundance: many; j_gene: TRBJ2-3; v_gene: TRBV5-1; CDR3nt: TGCGCCAGCAGCTCACACGGGACAGGTTCGGATACGCAGTATTTT; CDR3aa: CASSSHGTGSDTQYF
d_gene: .; abundance: .; j_gene: TRBJ1-2; v_gene: TRBV12-3/TRBV12-4; CDR3nt: TGTGCCAGCAGTTTGGGCAGGGACTATGGCTACACCTTC; CDR3aa: CASSLGRDYGYTF
d_gene: .; abundance: .; j_gene: TRBJ1-6; v_gene: TRBV6-1; CDR3nt: TGTGCCAGCAGTGCCCTCTCTAATGCACCCCTCCACTTT; CDR3aa: CASSALSNAPLHF
d_gene: .; abundance: few; j_gene: TRBJ1-5; v_gene: TRBV27; CDR3nt: TGTGCCAGCAGTCAGACAGTTTATAGCAATCAGCCCCAGCATTTT; CDR3aa: CASSQTVYSNQPQHF
d_gene: .; abundance: .; j_gene: TRBJ2-3; v_gene: TRBV12-3/TRBV12-4; CDR3nt: TGTGCCAGCAGTTTAGACCCCCAGGGGGATACGCAGTATTTT; CDR3aa: CASSLDPQGDTQYF
d_gene: TRBD1; abundance: .; j_gene: TRBJ2-5; v_gene: TRBV6-1; CDR3nt: TGTGTCAGCAGGGGAGAAGGGGGCCGTGCCCAAAACACCCAGTACTTC; CDR3aa: CVSRGEGGRAQNTQYF
d_gene: .; abundance: .; j_gene: TRBJ2-5; v_gene: TRBV10-2; CDR3nt: TGCGCCAGCAGGGGACACGGGGTAGCGGACCGAGATACCCAGTACTTC; CDR3aa: CASRGHGVADRDTQYF
d_gene: .; abundance: .; j_gene: TRBJ2-1; v_gene: TRBV4-2; CDR3nt: TGTGCCAGCAGCCAAGAAGGACCCGCAGGGAATGAGCAGTTCTTC; CDR3aa: CASSQEGPAGNEQFF
d_gene: TRBD2; abundance: once; j_gene: TRBJ2-3; v_gene: TRBV27; CDR3nt: TGTGCCAGCAGCCCGGACGGCGGGGGGCGCGAAAAAGAGACGCAGTATTTC; CDR3aa: CASSPDGGGREKETQYF
d_gene: TRBD2; abundance: many; j_gene: TRBJ2-7; v_gene: TRBV6-1; CDR3nt: TGTGCCAGCAGGCGGACTAGCGCGCAGTCCGAGCAGTACTTC; CDR3aa: CASRRTSAQSEQYF
d_gene: .; abundance: .; j_gene: TRBJ2-7; v_gene: TRBV10-3; CDR3nt: TGTGCCATCAGTGACTCCTTTACAGGGACCCTTACCTACGAGCAGTACTTC; CDR3aa: CAISDSFTGTLTYEQYF
d_gene: .; abundance: many; j_gene: TRBJ1-5; v_gene: TRBV6-1; CDR3nt: TGTGCCATTCAAACCGTACAGTCTGGCGGTCAGCCCCAGCATTTT; CDR3aa: CAIQTVQSGGQPQHF
d_gene: .; abundance: .; j_gene: TRBJ2-5; v_gene: TRBV6-5; CDR3nt: TGTGCCAGCATGTTCTGGCGAGGGGTGCAGTACTTC; CDR3aa: CASMFWRGVQYF
d_gene: .; abundance: .; j_gene: TRBJ2-1; v_gene: TRBV29-1; CDR3nt: TGCAGCGTTGAAGATCCTCAGCGGAACTCCTACAATGAGCAGTTCTTC; CDR3aa: CSVEDPQRNSYNEQFF
d_gene: .; abundance: few; j_gene: TRBJ2-3; v_gene: TRBV12-3/TRBV12-4; CDR3nt: TGTGCCAGCAGCAACAGCGGAGGGGCGGATACGCAGTATTTT; CDR3aa: CASSNSGGADTQYF
d_gene: TRBD2; abundance: few; j_gene: TRBJ2-1; v_gene: TRBV6-1; CDR3nt: TGTGCCAGCAGTGAAACGTGGACTAGCGGGACCGGTGAGCAGTTTTTC; CDR3aa: CASSETWTSGTGEQFF
d_gene: .; abundance: .; j_gene: TRBJ2-4; v_gene: TRBV25-1; CDR3nt: TGTGCCAGCCGTGGTAGGGCTTGCTCGGGGCAGGGGGGCCTAGACAAAGACATTCAGTACTTC; CDR3aa: CASRGRACSGQGGLDKDIQYF
d_gene: TRBD2; abundance: .; j_gene: TRBJ2-1; v_gene: TRBV7-8; CDR3nt: TGTGCCAGCAGCTCAAATAGCGGGAGGGCCCTATACAATGAGCAGTTCTTC; CDR3aa: CASSSNSGRALYNEQFF
d_gene: TRBD2; abundance: .; j_gene: TRBJ2-3; v_gene: TRBV6-5; CDR3nt: TGTGCCAGCAGATTACTCGGGTTCCTACTAGCGGGGGCCACAGACACTCAGTATTTC; CDR3aa: CASRLLGFLLAGATDTQYF
d_gene: .; abundance: .; j_gene: TRBJ2-4; v_gene: TRBV5-3; CDR3nt: TGCGGCCCCCCGGGGCGGAGCGCCAAAAACATTCAGTACTTC; CDR3aa: CGPPGRSAKNIQYF